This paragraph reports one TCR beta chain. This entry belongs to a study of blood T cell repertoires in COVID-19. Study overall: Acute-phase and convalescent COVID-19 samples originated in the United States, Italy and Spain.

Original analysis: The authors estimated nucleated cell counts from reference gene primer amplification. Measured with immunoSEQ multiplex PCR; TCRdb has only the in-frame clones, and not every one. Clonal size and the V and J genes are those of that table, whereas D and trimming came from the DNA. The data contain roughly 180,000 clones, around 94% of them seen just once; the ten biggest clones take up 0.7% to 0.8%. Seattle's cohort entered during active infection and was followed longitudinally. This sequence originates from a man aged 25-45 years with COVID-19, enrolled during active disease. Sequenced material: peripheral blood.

CDR3: CASGLSTGGWTEAFF. The CDR3 DNA follows: TGTGCCAGCGGTCTATCGACGGGGGGCTGGACTGAAGCTTTCTTT. This chain joins TRBV6-6 and TRBJ1-1, with D perhaps TRBD1 (6 bases). V was trimmed by 8 bases and J by 5 bases, leaving 21 bases between them. The CDR3 totals 15 residues. CDR1 MNHNY and CDR2 SVGAGI come from the germline V gene (reference sequence).